The rows below give T cell receptor beta chains drawn from one sample of a study of vaccination and CD4 T cells after COVID-19. Their specific antigens are unknown. TCRdb itself ran the PCR reads through MiXCR, one entry per CDR3 protein. Seen here are 15,000 to 20,000 distinct CDR3 sequences, approximately 63% observed once, and the top ten hold approximately 12%. The sequenced sample consisted of CD4+ T cells from blood, cultured in vitro. These TCRs come from a human donor who had recovered from COVID-19. Both conserved end residues are part of each CDR3. D genes are given only for firm matches. Some rows mark clone size as missing; the rest say once, few, many or name a class of expanded clone.

DNA: TGTGCCACCAGCAGAGATAATTCCGGGACTAGCAATCAGCCCCAGCATTTT
CDR3: CATSRDNSGTSNQPQHF
length: 17
D: -
size: few
V: TRBV15
J: TRBJ1-5

DNA: TGTGCCAGCAGCTTTCCCTTGGGCAGCCCGCCAGGGGAGCTGTTTTTT
CDR3: CASSFPLGSPPGELFF
length: 16
D: -
size: -
V: TRBV5-7
J: TRBJ2-2

DNA: TGTGCCAGTAGTGTAGAGGTCAATCAGCCCCAGCATTTT
CDR3: CASSVEVNQPQHF
length: 13
D: -
size: -
V: TRBV19
J: TRBJ1-5

DNA: TGTGCCAGCAGCCCCTTGGGGGGGTTCAACTACAATGAGCAGTTCTTC
CDR3: CASSPLGGFNYNEQFF
length: 16
D: TRBD2
size: -
V: TRBV7-2
J: TRBJ2-1

DNA: TGCAGTGCTAGTTGGGGGGCCACCTACGAGCAGTACTTC
CDR3: CSASWGATYEQYF
length: 13
D: -
size: -
V: TRBV20-1
J: TRBJ2-7

DNA: TGCAGTGCTTCAAATGAAAAACTGTTTTTT
CDR3: CSASNEKLFF
length: 10
D: -
size: -
V: TRBV20-1
J: TRBJ1-4

DNA: TGTGCCAGCAGTTTCCGCAGGGGAGTTTACGAGCAGTACTTC
CDR3: CASSFRRGVYEQYF
length: 14
D: -
size: -
V: TRBV12-3/TRBV12-4
J: TRBJ2-7

DNA: TGCAGTGGTCCGGCGGGGGGGAGCACAGATACGCAGTATTTT
CDR3: CSGPAGGSTDTQYF
length: 14
D: TRBD2
size: -
V: TRBV20-1
J: TRBJ2-3

DNA: TGTGCCACCAGCAGGGGATTGGGGGCTGGGGCCAACGTCCTGACTTTC
CDR3: CATSRGLGAGANVLTF
length: 16
D: -
size: few
V: TRBV15
J: TRBJ2-6

DNA: TGTGCCAGCAGTATACAGGGGGCGCGGGCTTTCTTT
CDR3: CASSIQGARAFF
length: 12
D: TRBD1
size: -
V: TRBV27
J: TRBJ1-1

DNA: TGTGCCAGCAGTTTATCGGACAGGGTCTATGGCTACACCTTC
CDR3: CASSLSDRVYGYTF
length: 14
D: TRBD1
size: few
V: TRBV28
J: TRBJ1-2

DNA: -
CDR3: CASSVGIATGGHPTSSTSGGELFF
length: 24
D: -
size: -
V: TRBV9
J: TRBJ2-2

DNA: TGTGCCAGCAGCTCGGACAGCTCCTGGGGCTACACCTTC
CDR3: CASSSDSSWGYTF
length: 13
D: -
size: -
V: TRBV7-9
J: TRBJ1-2

DNA: TGTGCCAGCAGTTTGCCGACAGTTGGACAGGGGGAAGCTTTCTTT
CDR3: CASSLPTVGQGEAFF
length: 15
D: TRBD1
size: -
V: TRBV28
J: TRBJ1-1

DNA: TGTGCCAGCAAGCGACAGGGGGGAAGGAACGAGCAGTACTTC
CDR3: CASKRQGGRNEQYF
length: 14
D: TRBD1
size: few
V: TRBV2
J: TRBJ2-7

DNA: TGTGCCAGCAGCATGGACGGTAATCAGCCCCAGCATTTT
CDR3: CASSMDGNQPQHF
length: 13
D: -
size: -
V: TRBV7-9
J: TRBJ1-5

DNA: TGTGCCAGCAGTAACGACAGGGCTGGGGCCAACGTCCTGACTTTC
CDR3: CASSNDRAGANVLTF
length: 15
D: TRBD1
size: -
V: TRBV12-3/TRBV12-4
J: TRBJ2-6

DNA: TGTGCCATCAGTGATGTGGGGGCGCCCTTTGGTAGCAATCAGCCCCAGCATTTT
CDR3: CAISDVGAPFGSNQPQHF
length: 18
D: -
size: -
V: TRBV10-3
J: TRBJ1-5

DNA: TGTGCCAGCACCAGACATTGGAATCAGCCCCAGCATTTT
CDR3: CASTRHWNQPQHF
length: 13
D: -
size: -
V: TRBV28
J: TRBJ1-5

DNA: TGTGCCAGCAGTTACAGAGACAGGGCCTACGAGCAGTACTTC
CDR3: CASSYRDRAYEQYF
length: 14
D: TRBD1
size: -
V: TRBV6-5
J: TRBJ2-7

DNA: TGCAGTGCCATCAGAAACCCGAACACTGAAGCTTTCTTT
CDR3: CSAIRNPNTEAFF
length: 13
D: -
size: -
V: TRBV20-1
J: TRBJ1-1

DNA: TGTGCCAGCAGCTTCATAATGGGCCCGGGACTAGCGCGCACAGATACGCAGTATTTT
CDR3: CASSFIMGPGLARTDTQYF
length: 19
D: TRBD2
size: -
V: TRBV7-8
J: TRBJ2-3

DNA: TGTGCCAGCAGTGAATATCAGGTCCCAGATACGCAGTATTTT
CDR3: CASSEYQVPDTQYF
length: 14
D: -
size: -
V: TRBV25-1
J: TRBJ2-3

DNA: TGTGCCAGCAGTTTCCAGCGTAGGCAGTTCTTC
CDR3: CASSFQRRQFF
length: 11
D: -
size: -
V: TRBV27
J: TRBJ2-1

DNA: TGTGCCAGTAAGACTAGCGGGAATCAAGAGACCCAGTACTTC
CDR3: CASKTSGNQETQYF
length: 14
D: TRBD2
size: few
V: TRBV2
J: TRBJ2-5

DNA: TGTGCCAGCAGCGGGGGACTAATGGATACGCAGTATTTT
CDR3: CASSGGLMDTQYF
length: 13
D: TRBD2
size: -
V: TRBV11-3
J: TRBJ2-3

DNA: TGTGCCAGCAGCCTCCTCAAGTTGAGGGTAATGAACACTGAAGCTTTCTTT
CDR3: CASSLLKLRVMNTEAFF
length: 17
D: -
size: few
V: TRBV5-5
J: TRBJ1-1

DNA: TGCAGTGCTAGAGAGGGGACAGGGGGATACGAGCAGTACTTC
CDR3: CSAREGTGGYEQYF
length: 14
D: TRBD1
size: hyperexpanded
V: TRBV20-1
J: TRBJ2-7

DNA: TGTGCCAGCAAAATACAGGGAGGAGTGGATGGCTACACCTTC
CDR3: CASKIQGGVDGYTF
length: 14
D: -
size: once
V: TRBV19
J: TRBJ1-2

DNA: TGTGCCAGCAAGCAGACAGGTAGAAACTATGGCTACACCTTC
CDR3: CASKQTGRNYGYTF
length: 14
D: -
size: -
V: TRBV6-1
J: TRBJ1-2

DNA: TGTGCCAGCAGCCAGCCCGGGGCAGGGGGTCAGCCCCAGCATTTT
CDR3: CASSQPGAGGQPQHF
length: 15
D: TRBD1
size: -
V: TRBV6-1
J: TRBJ1-5